The rows below give T cell receptor beta chains drawn from one sample of a study of cytomegalovirus exposure and HLA in healthy donors. Some clones are missing from TCRdb's copy, which holds only in-frame ones; the method was immunoSEQ multiplex PCR. The sample shows 110,000 to 150,000 clones, about three quarters of them seen only once. Source material: PBMCs. These receptors all come from a male donor in good health and CMV-seronegative. The CDR3 runs from the conserved cysteine through the conserved F or W. Each record gives: V gene, clone size, D gene, J gene, CDR3 DNA, CDR3 protein. A D gene is named only where the DNA matches it firmly. The listing skips clone size in some rows; elsewhere it reads once, few, many or a size class.

v_gene: TRBV5-1; abundance: .; d_gene: .; j_gene: TRBJ2-3; CDR3nt: TGCGCCAGCAGGTGGTCTATATACACAGATACGCAGTATTTT; CDR3aa: CASRWSIYTDTQYF
v_gene: TRBV6-5; abundance: .; d_gene: .; j_gene: TRBJ2-1; CDR3nt: TGTGCCAGCAGTCAGGGGGGTTGGCAGTTCTTC; CDR3aa: CASSQGGWQFF
v_gene: TRBV19; abundance: few; d_gene: TRBD1; j_gene: TRBJ1-2; CDR3nt: TGTGCCAGTAGTATCGGGACAGTGGATGGCTACACCTTC; CDR3aa: CASSIGTVDGYTF
v_gene: TRBV5-1; abundance: .; d_gene: .; j_gene: TRBJ1-6; CDR3nt: TGCGCCAGCAGCTTGGATCCACCGAGCTCCTATAATTCACCCCTCCACTTT; CDR3aa: CASSLDPPSSYNSPLHF
v_gene: TRBV7-9; abundance: .; d_gene: .; j_gene: TRBJ2-7; CDR3nt: TGTGCCAGCAGCTTATCGGGGTACGAGCAGTACTTC; CDR3aa: CASSLSGYEQYF
v_gene: TRBV27; abundance: .; d_gene: .; j_gene: TRBJ1-6; CDR3nt: TGTGCCAGCAGCATAGGGAGCTCCTATAATTCACCCCTCCACTTT; CDR3aa: CASSIGSSYNSPLHF
v_gene: TRBV27; abundance: .; d_gene: .; j_gene: TRBJ2-1; CDR3nt: TGTGCCAGCAGTTTATCGACAGGTGAGGAGTTCTTC; CDR3aa: CASSLSTGEEFF
v_gene: TRBV6-5; abundance: few; d_gene: .; j_gene: TRBJ1-2; CDR3nt: TGTGCCAGCAGTTACGACGGGGAGTTCTATGGCTACACCTTC; CDR3aa: CASSYDGEFYGYTF
v_gene: TRBV7-8; abundance: .; d_gene: TRBD2; j_gene: TRBJ2-7; CDR3nt: TGTGCCAGCAGCTCAGACTTAACCTCGGGACTAGCTTTCTCCTACGAGCAGTACTTC; CDR3aa: CASSSDLTSGLAFSYEQYF
v_gene: TRBV23-1; abundance: .; d_gene: TRBD1; j_gene: TRBJ2-7; CDR3nt: TGCGCCAGCACTACCCCGGGACAGGGGTCCTGCTACGAGCAGTACTTC; CDR3aa: CASTTPGQGSCYEQYF
v_gene: TRBV5-6; abundance: .; d_gene: .; j_gene: TRBJ2-7; CDR3nt: TGTGCCAGCAGCTTAGCAGGGGCGAGCTCCTACGAGCAGTACTTC; CDR3aa: CASSLAGASSYEQYF
v_gene: TRBV9; abundance: .; d_gene: TRBD1; j_gene: TRBJ1-1; CDR3nt: TGTGCCAGCAGCGTAGATACAGGGGGGAGCACTGAAGCTTTCTTT; CDR3aa: CASSVDTGGSTEAFF
v_gene: TRBV6-1; abundance: once; d_gene: .; j_gene: TRBJ2-7; CDR3nt: TGTGCCAGCAGTGACAACTCAGGGACTCGGAAGTACTTC; CDR3aa: CASSDNSGTRKYF
v_gene: TRBV6-1; abundance: .; d_gene: .; j_gene: TRBJ2-4; CDR3nt: TGTGCCAGCAGTGACAGGGTCCAAAACATTCAGTACTTC; CDR3aa: CASSDRVQNIQYF
v_gene: TRBV5-4; abundance: .; d_gene: .; j_gene: TRBJ2-5; CDR3nt: TGTGCCAGCAGCTTGAGACAGCAAGAGACCCAGTACTTC; CDR3aa: CASSLRQQETQYF
v_gene: TRBV7-9; abundance: .; d_gene: .; j_gene: TRBJ2-7; CDR3nt: TGTTCCAGCAGCTTAGTAGTGGGACCGGAGGGGCTCAACGAGCAGTACTTC; CDR3aa: CSSSLVVGPEGLNEQYF
v_gene: TRBV7-9; abundance: .; d_gene: TRBD2; j_gene: TRBJ2-1; CDR3nt: TGTTCCAGCAGCCAGACGACTAGCGGGAGGAGGAATGAGCAGTTCTTC; CDR3aa: CSSSQTTSGRRNEQFF
v_gene: TRBV7-3; abundance: few; d_gene: .; j_gene: TRBJ2-5; CDR3nt: TGTGCCAGCAGCCCCGGGTCGGGGAAAGAGCAGACCCAGTACTTC; CDR3aa: CASSPGSGKEQTQYF
v_gene: TRBV5-1; abundance: .; d_gene: TRBD2; j_gene: TRBJ2-4; CDR3nt: TGCGCCAGCAGCTCCGGACTAGCGGGACTAGCCAAAAACATTCAGTACTTC; CDR3aa: CASSSGLAGLAKNIQYF